This TCR beta chain was observed in a study of blood T cell repertoires in COVID-19. The assay was immunoSEQ multiplex PCR, and TCRdb's table has in-frame clones only and misses some. The table records a few hundred thousand clones, about 84% of them present only once. The participants were between about 18 and 89 years old and came from some 25 US areas. CDR1 is SGHDN, CDR2 FVKESK, per germline. The CDR3 is made up of 12 amino acids. V gave up 1 base and J gave up 8 bases, with 8 bases separating them. The V and J genes are TRBV14 and TRBJ1-1; weak D call: TRBD1 (5 bases). The TCR originated in a young man with acute COVID-19. Sequenced material: PBMCs or T cells enriched from blood (not recorded which). CDR3 in DNA: TGTGCCAGCAGCCAAGTGTCAGGGGAAGCTTTCTTT. It yields the protein CASSQVSGEAFF.